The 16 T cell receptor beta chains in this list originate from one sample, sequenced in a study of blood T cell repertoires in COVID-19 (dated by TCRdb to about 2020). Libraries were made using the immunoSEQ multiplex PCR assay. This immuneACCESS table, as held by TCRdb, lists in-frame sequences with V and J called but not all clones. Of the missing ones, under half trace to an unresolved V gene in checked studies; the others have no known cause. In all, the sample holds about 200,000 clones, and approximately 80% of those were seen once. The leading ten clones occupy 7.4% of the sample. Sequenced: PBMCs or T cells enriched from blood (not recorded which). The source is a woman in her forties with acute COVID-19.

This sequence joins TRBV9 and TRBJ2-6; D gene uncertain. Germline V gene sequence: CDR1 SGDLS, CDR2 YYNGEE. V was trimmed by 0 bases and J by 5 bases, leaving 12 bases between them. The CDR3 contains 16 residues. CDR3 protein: CASSVGAEFRANVLTF. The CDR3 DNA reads TGTGCCAGCAGCGTAGGTGCCGAGTTCCGGGCCAACGTCCTGACTTTC.

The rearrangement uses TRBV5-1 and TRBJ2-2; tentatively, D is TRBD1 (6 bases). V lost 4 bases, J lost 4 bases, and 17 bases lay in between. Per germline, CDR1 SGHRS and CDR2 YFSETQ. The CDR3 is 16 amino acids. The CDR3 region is CASSGDGQLGTGELFF. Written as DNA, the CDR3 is TGCGCCAGCAGCGGAGACGGACAGCTTGGCACCGGGGAGCTGTTTTTT.

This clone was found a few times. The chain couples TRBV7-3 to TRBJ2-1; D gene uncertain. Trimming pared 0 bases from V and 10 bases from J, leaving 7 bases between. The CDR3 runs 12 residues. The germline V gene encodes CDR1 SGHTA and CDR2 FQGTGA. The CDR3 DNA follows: TGTGCCAGCAGCTTAACACGCCGGGAGCAGTTCTTC. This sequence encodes CASSLTRREQFF.

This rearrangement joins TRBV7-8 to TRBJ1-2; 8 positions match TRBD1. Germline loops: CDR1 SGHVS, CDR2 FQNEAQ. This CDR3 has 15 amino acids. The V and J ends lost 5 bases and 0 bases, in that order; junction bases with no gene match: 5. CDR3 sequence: CASSPRTGPNYGYTF. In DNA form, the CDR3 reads TGTGCCAGCAGCCCCAGGACAGGGCCTAACTATGGCTACACCTTC.

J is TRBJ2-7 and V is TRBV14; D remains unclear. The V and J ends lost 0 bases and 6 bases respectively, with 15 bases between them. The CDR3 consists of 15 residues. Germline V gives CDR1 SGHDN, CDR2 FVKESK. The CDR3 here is CASSQDSRWLSEQYF. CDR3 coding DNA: TGTGCCAGCAGCCAAGATTCGAGGTGGTTAAGCGAGCAGTACTTC.

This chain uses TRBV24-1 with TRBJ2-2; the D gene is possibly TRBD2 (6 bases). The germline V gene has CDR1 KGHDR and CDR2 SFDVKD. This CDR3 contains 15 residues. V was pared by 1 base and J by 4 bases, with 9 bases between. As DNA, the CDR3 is TGTGCCACCAGTGATTTTTTGGGGGGCACCGGGGAGCTGTTTTTT. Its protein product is CATSDFLGGTGELFF.

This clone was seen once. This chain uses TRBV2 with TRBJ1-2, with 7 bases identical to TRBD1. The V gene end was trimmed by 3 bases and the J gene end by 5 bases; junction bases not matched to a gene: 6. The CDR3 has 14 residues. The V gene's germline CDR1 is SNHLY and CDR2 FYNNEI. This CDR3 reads CASSDLGQNYGYTF. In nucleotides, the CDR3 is TGTGCCAGCAGTGATTTGGGACAGAATTATGGCTACACCTTC.

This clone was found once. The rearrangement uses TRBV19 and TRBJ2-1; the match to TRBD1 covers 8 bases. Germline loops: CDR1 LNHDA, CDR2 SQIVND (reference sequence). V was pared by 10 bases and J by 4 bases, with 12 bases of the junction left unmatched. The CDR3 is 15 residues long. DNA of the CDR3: TGTGCCACCCAGTCGGACAGGGAAACTTACAATGAGCAGTTCTTC. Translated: CATQSDRETYNEQFF.

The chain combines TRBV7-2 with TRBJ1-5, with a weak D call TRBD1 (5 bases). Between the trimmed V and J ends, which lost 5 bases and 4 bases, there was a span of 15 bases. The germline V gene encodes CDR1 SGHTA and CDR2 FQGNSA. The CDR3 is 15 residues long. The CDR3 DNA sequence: TGTGCCAGCAGCCAGGACGGGACTCCTAATCAGCCCCAGCATTTT. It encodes CASSQDGTPNQPQHF.

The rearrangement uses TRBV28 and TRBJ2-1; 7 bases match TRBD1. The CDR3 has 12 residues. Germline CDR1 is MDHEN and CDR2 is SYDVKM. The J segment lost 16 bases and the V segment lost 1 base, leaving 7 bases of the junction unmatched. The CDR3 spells CASSLYRDSYFF. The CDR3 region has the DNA TGTGCCAGCAGTTTATACCGGGACAGTTATTTCTTC.

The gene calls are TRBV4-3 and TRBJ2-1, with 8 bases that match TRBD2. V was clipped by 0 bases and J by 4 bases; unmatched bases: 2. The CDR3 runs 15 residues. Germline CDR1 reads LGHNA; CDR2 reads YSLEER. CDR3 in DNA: TGCGCCAGCAGCCAAGAGGGACTAGGATACAATGAGCAGTTCTTC. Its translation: CASSQEGLGYNEQFF.

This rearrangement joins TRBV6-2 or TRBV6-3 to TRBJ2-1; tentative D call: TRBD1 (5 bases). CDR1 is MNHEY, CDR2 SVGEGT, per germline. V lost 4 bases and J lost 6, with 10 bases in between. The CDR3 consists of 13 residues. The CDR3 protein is CASSSTGINEQFF. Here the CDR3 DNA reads TGTGCCAGCAGTTCAACAGGAATCAATGAGCAGTTCTTC.

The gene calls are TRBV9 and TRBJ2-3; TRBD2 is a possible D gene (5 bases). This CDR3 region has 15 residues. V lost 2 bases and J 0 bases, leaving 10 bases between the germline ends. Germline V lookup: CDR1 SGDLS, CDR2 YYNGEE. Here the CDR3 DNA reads TGTGCCAGCAGCGTTATAGCGACTAGCACAGATACGCAGTATTTT. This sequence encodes CASSVIATSTDTQYF. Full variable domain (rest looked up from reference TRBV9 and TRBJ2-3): DSGVTQTPKHLITATGQRVTLRCSPRSGDLSVYWYQQSLDQGLQFLIQYYNGEERAKGNILERFSAQQFPDLHSELNLSSLELGDSALYFCASSVIATSTDTQYFGPGTRLTVL.

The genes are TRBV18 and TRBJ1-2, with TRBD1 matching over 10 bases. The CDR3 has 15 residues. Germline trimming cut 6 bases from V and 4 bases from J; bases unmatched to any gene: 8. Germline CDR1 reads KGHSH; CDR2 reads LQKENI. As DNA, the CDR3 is TGTGCCAGCTCTCCTGGACAGGGGGAATTCTATGGCTACACCTTC. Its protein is CASSPGQGEFYGYTF.

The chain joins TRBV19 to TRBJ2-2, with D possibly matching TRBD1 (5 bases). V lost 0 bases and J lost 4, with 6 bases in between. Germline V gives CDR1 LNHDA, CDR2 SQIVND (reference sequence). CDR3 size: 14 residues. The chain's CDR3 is CASSIERGTGELFF. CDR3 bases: TGTGCCAGTAGTATAGAAAGGGGCACCGGGGAGCTGTTTTTT.

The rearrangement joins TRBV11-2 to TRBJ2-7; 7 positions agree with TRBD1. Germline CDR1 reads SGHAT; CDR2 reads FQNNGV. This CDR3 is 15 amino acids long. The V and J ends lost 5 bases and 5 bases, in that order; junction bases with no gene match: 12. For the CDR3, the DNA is TGTGCCAGCAGCCCGACCCGGGACAGCGTTCACGAGCAGTACTTC. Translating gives CASSPTRDSVHEQYF.